Listed below are T cell receptor beta chains from one sample, sequenced in a study of T cells after yellow fever vaccination. TCRdb reanalysed the 5' RACE reads using MiXCR and keeps one entry per CDR3 protein. The sample shows some 500,000 distinct CDR3 sequences, approximately 13% of them seen only once. The sequencing here drew on PBMCs, taken on the day of the yellow fever booster vaccination. These receptors originate from a man between 25 and 39 years old who received the YFV17D yellow fever vaccine. Both conserved end residues are part of each CDR3. The order of the fields is V gene, clone size, J gene, D gene, CDR3 DNA, CDR3 protein. D genes are given only for firm matches. The listing skips clone size in some rows; elsewhere it reads once, few, many or a size class.

TRBV12-3/TRBV12-4	few	TRBJ2-1	.	TGTGCCAGCAGTTTAGCGGAGGATCGAGGGCAGTTCTTC	CASSLAEDRGQFF
TRBV7-2	few	TRBJ2-3	.	TGTGCCAGCAGCTTAGACCCGACTAGAGATACGCAGTATTTT	CASSLDPTRDTQYF
TRBV7-9	.	TRBJ2-1	TRBD2	TGTGCCAGCAGCTTAACGGCTAGCGGAGTTAATGAGCAGTTCTTC	CASSLTASGVNEQFF
TRBV12-5	.	TRBJ1-1	.	TGTGCTAGTCGAGTTTCGGAGGTGAACACTGAAGCTTTCTTT	CASRVSEVNTEAFF
TRBV6-2/TRBV6-3	many	TRBJ2-1	.	TGTGCCAGCAGTTCATGGGTTGAGCAGTTCTTC	CASSSWVEQFF
TRBV27	few	TRBJ2-1	.	TGTGCCAGCAGTCCCACGGGACATGTTAGCAATGAGCAGTTCTTC	CASSPTGHVSNEQFF
TRBV10-3	few	TRBJ2-1	.	TGTGCCATCAGTGGCAGTAGGAGTGAGCAGTTCTTC	CAISGSRSEQFF
TRBV14	.	TRBJ2-2	TRBD1	TGTGCCAGCAGCCAAGGAAGGGGACAGGGGGCTATCGTGCTGTTTTTT	CASSQGRGQGAIVLFF
TRBV20-1	.	TRBJ2-5	.	TGCAGCGCGGCCCCCTGGGGGGAGACCCAGTACTTC	CSAAPWGETQYF
TRBV27	.	TRBJ2-1	TRBD2	TGTGCCAGCAGTTTGGGGGGGATCATCACCTACAATGAGCAGTTCTTC	CASSLGGIITYNEQFF
TRBV20-1	.	TRBJ2-6	TRBD1	TGCTCGGGGACAGCTTCTCTTGGGGCCAACGTCCTGACTTTC	CSGTASLGANVLTF
TRBV10-3	.	TRBJ2-3	.	TGTGCCATCAGTGAGTCGGTAGAGGATACGCAGTATTTT	CAISESVEDTQYF
TRBV9	.	TRBJ2-3	.	TGTGCCAGCAGTGCCCCAGCGGAAGACGTTTATACCACAGATACGCAGTATTTT	CASSAPAEDVYTTDTQYF
TRBV12-3/TRBV12-4	many	TRBJ2-3	TRBD1	TGTGCCAGCAGCCCGGCGGGACAGGGGGCAGATACGCAGTATTTT	CASSPAGQGADTQYF
TRBV6-5	few	TRBJ1-6	.	TGTGCCAGCAGTTACTCGACAAGGCAGTACGGTTCACCCCTCCACTTT	CASSYSTRQYGSPLHF
TRBV29-1	.	TRBJ1-1	.	TGCAGCGTTGTTAGCGCTGAAGCTTTCTTT	CSVVSAEAFF
TRBV19	.	TRBJ1-1	.	TGTGCCAGTAGTATCCGCAGGAGATATGAAGCTTTCTTT	CASSIRRRYEAFF
TRBV3-1	.	TRBJ2-4	.	TGTGCCAGCAGCCTCCGGCCCGGAAACATTCAGTACTTC	CASSLRPGNIQYF
TRBV20-1	.	TRBJ2-7	.	TGCAGTGCTAGACAGGGGAGGGCCTACGAGCAGTACTTC	CSARQGRAYEQYF
TRBV23-1	few	TRBJ2-3	.	TGCGCCAGCAGTCCCGGGACATGCACAGATACGCAGTATTTT	CASSPGTCTDTQYF
TRBV6-1	.	TRBJ2-7	TRBD1	TGTGCCAGCAGTCCGTCGGGACAGGGGAAACACGAGCAGTACTTC	CASSPSGQGKHEQYF
TRBV5-8	.	TRBJ2-7	.	TGTGCCAGCAGCTTCCCTGACGAGCAGTACTTC	CASSFPDEQYF